The rows below give T cell receptor beta chains drawn from one sample of a study of blood T cell repertoires in COVID-19. Assay used: immunoSEQ multiplex PCR; TCRdb lists only in-frame clones, some missing. The sample records approximately 180,000 clones, 70% to 90% being singletons. Sequencing used peripheral blood. These receptors came from a man aged 35 to 55 with active or convalescent COVID-19. Both conserved end residues are part of each CDR3. The D gene is left open where the match is weak. Clone size is given for some rows only: seen once, a few or many times, or a class if the clone is expanded.

clone_size	v_call	j_call	d_call	cdr3_nt	cdr3_aa
-	TRBV18	TRBJ2-7	TRBD1	TGTGCCAGCTCACCAAGGCCCTGGGACAGGTCCTACGAGCAGTACTTC	CASSPRPWDRSYEQYF
-	TRBV7-2	TRBJ2-7	-	TGTGCCAGCAGCTTGGGGACACCACCTTACGAGCAGTACTTC	CASSLGTPPYEQYF
-	TRBV19	TRBJ1-1	-	TGTGCCAGTAGTGCGGGACGGTTAAACACTGAAGCTTTCTTT	CASSAGRLNTEAFF
-	TRBV7-9	TRBJ1-6	-	TGTGCCAGCAGCTTGGGGCAACCGAACTCACCCCTCCACTTT	CASSLGQPNSPLHF
once	TRBV27	TRBJ2-7	TRBD1	TGTGCCAGCAGTAGGACAGGGGGGGTTGACGAGCAGTACTTC	CASSRTGGVDEQYF
-	TRBV6-1	TRBJ2-3	TRBD1	TGTGCCAGCAGTGAAGTCCTGGACAGGCATACGCAGTATTTT	CASSEVLDRHTQYF
-	TRBV7-2	TRBJ2-3	-	TGTGCCAGCAGCTTAAAACGGGGAGATACGCAGTATTTT	CASSLKRGDTQYF
-	TRBV6-4	TRBJ2-7	TRBD2	TGTGCCAGCAGTGAAGAACTAGCGGTGGGGCACGAGCAGTACTTC	CASSEELAVGHEQYF
-	TRBV28	TRBJ1-5	-	TGTGCCAGCAGGCCCGGGGAGGTTAGCAATCAGCCCCAGCATTTT	CASRPGEVSNQPQHF
-	TRBV28	TRBJ2-7	-	TGTGCCAGCAGTTTTTCTAATACCGAGCAGTACTTC	CASSFSNTEQYF
-	TRBV11-1	TRBJ2-1	-	TGTGCCAGCAGCCCCCTCCCGATCGGGGAGCAGTTCTTC	CASSPLPIGEQFF
few	TRBV30	TRBJ2-1	TRBD2	TGTGCCTGTTGGACTAGCTTCGGCTACAATGAGCAGTTCTTC	CACWTSFGYNEQFF
-	TRBV12-3/TRBV12-4	TRBJ1-4	-	TGTGCCAGCGCCAGGGTACGCGAAAAACTGTTTTTT	CASARVREKLFF
-	TRBV9	TRBJ1-2	-	TGTGCCAGCAGCCTTCCCTCGGGGATGCGACGCGGCTACACCTTC	CASSLPSGMRRGYTF
-	TRBV27	TRBJ2-7	-	TGTGCCAGCAGTCCCCAGGGTGACAGGAGCTCCTACGAGCAGTACTTC	CASSPQGDRSSYEQYF
-	TRBV7-2	TRBJ1-2	-	TGTGCCAGCAGCTTAAAGGCAACAGGGTCCTCTGGCTACACCTTC	CASSLKATGSSGYTF
many	TRBV19	TRBJ2-1	-	TGTGCCAGTAGTATAGCTCCGGGTGGCCAGAATGAGCAGTTCTTC	CASSIAPGGQNEQFF
-	TRBV5-1	TRBJ2-5	TRBD2	TGCGCCAGCAGCGGGGGACTAGTGGGCGAGACCCAGTACTTC	CASSGGLVGETQYF
few	TRBV4-1	TRBJ1-1	-	TGCGCCAGCAGCCTAGTAGCGCCCCAGGGGACACCTAACACTGAAGCTTTCTTT	CASSLVAPQGTPNTEAFF
-	TRBV4-1	TRBJ2-5	-	TGCGCCAGCAGCCAAGATCAGGGTCCGTACCAAGAGACCCAGTACTTC	CASSQDQGPYQETQYF
-	TRBV6-5	TRBJ2-7	TRBD2	TGTGCCAGCAGTTACAAATTCGCGGGGGAGACCTACGAGCAGTACTTC	CASSYKFAGETYEQYF
-	TRBV29-1	TRBJ1-2	TRBD1	TGCAGCGTTAGATCAGGGGGTCTTCATGGCTACACCTTC	CSVRSGGLHGYTF
-	TRBV9	TRBJ2-3	TRBD1	TGTGCCAGCAGCTTTGAACAGGGGTACACAGATACGCAGTATTTT	CASSFEQGYTDTQYF
-	TRBV19	TRBJ2-5	-	TGTGCCAGTAGTATAGATACTGCCCGTCGGACCCAGTACTTC	CASSIDTARRTQYF
-	TRBV29-1	TRBJ1-2	TRBD1	TGCAGCGTTGCCGGGACAGGGGTCGGTGGCTACACCTTC	CSVAGTGVGGYTF
-	TRBV7-9	TRBJ2-7	-	TGTGCCAGCAGCTTGGCCGGGGTAGAAATGTGGTACTTC	CASSLAGVEMWYF
once	TRBV19	TRBJ1-5	TRBD1	TGTGCCAGTAGTATAGATCGGGACAGAACAAGCAATCAGCCCCAGCATTTT	CASSIDRDRTSNQPQHF
-	TRBV3-1/TRBV3-2	TRBJ1-6	-	TGTGCCAGCAGCCAAGCAGGGCTGTTCGGATCCCTCCACTTT	CASSQAGLFGSLHF
-	TRBV10-3	TRBJ2-7	-	TGTGCCATCAGTGAGTCTGCCCAGCGCCTCTACGAGCAGTACTTC	CAISESAQRLYEQYF
-	TRBV2	TRBJ1-1	-	TGTGCAGAGTTAGGGGTAGCTGAAGCTTTCTTT	CAELGVAEAFF
-	TRBV9	TRBJ1-1	-	TGTGCCAGCAGCGTAGAGGGGTACACTGAAGCTTTCTTT	CASSVEGYTEAFF
once	TRBV7-9	TRBJ1-3	TRBD1	TGTGCCAGCAGCTTAGCGGGGACAGGGGCTGGAAACACCATATATTTT	CASSLAGTGAGNTIYF
-	TRBV4-2	TRBJ1-6	TRBD1	TGTGCCAGCAGCCAAGAAGGACAGGGCCGCTCACCCCTCCACTTT	CASSQEGQGRSPLHF
-	TRBV18	TRBJ2-3	TRBD1	TGTGCCAGCTCATCCAGAAACAGGGGGAGCACAGATACGCAGTATTTT	CASSSRNRGSTDTQYF
-	TRBV2	TRBJ2-5	TRBD1	TGTGCCAGCAGAGGACAGGGAGTACCACAAGAGACCCAGTACTTC	CASRGQGVPQETQYF
once	TRBV24-1	TRBJ1-4	TRBD1	TGTGCCACCGGGTCACGACAGGGGATATGTACTGGTCATAATGAAAAACTGTTTTTT	CATGSRQGICTGHNEKLFF
-	TRBV19	TRBJ2-5	TRBD2	TGTGCCAGTAGTATGGTTCCCGCTAGCGGGCAAGAGACCCAGTACTTC	CASSMVPASGQETQYF
-	TRBV7-9	TRBJ2-3	-	TGTGCCAGCAGCTTATGGGCCGTCCAGGGGGATACGCAGTATTTT	CASSLWAVQGDTQYF
once	TRBV11-3	TRBJ2-3	TRBD1	TGTGCCAGCAACCCAGGACAGGGGGTTTCAGATACGCAGTATTTT	CASNPGQGVSDTQYF
-	TRBV28	TRBJ2-7	TRBD2	TGTGCCAGCAGTTTAGCGGGAGGGAGCTACGAGCAGTACTTC	CASSLAGGSYEQYF
-	TRBV15	TRBJ2-1	TRBD2	TGTGCCACCAGCACCGGAACCAGCGGGAGGGCCGATGAGCAGTTCTTC	CATSTGTSGRADEQFF
-	TRBV24-1	TRBJ2-3	-	TGTGCCACCCGTAGGACAGGCACAGATACGCAGTATTTT	CATRRTGTDTQYF
-	TRBV11-1	TRBJ2-5	-	TGTGCCAGCAGCCTTATGGGCGGGGATGAGTACTTC	CASSLMGGDEYF
-	TRBV5-5	TRBJ2-1	-	TGTGCCAGCACAAGGAGTTCCTACAATGAGCAGTTCTTC	CASTRSSYNEQFF
-	TRBV28	TRBJ1-2	-	TGTGCCAGCAGCCTTACCCAGCGCGGCGGCTACACCTTC	CASSLTQRGGYTF
-	TRBV18	TRBJ2-4	-	TGTGCCAGCCGTACCGCGGGTCTAGCCAAAAACATTCAGTACTTC	CASRTAGLAKNIQYF
-	TRBV28	TRBJ1-2	TRBD1	TGTGCCAGCAGTCCTCAGACAGGGGCTAACTATGGCTACACCTTC	CASSPQTGANYGYTF
-	TRBV6-5	TRBJ2-7	-	TGTGCCAGCAGTCCCTCGACAGGGAGGAACGGCGAGCAGTACTTC	CASSPSTGRNGEQYF
-	TRBV9	TRBJ1-1	-	TGTGCCAGCCGCCGGGACCCGGGGGTCACTGAAGCTTTCTTT	CASRRDPGVTEAFF
-	TRBV6-4	TRBJ2-1	-	TGTGCCAGCAGTGACTCAATCGGGCGGACTCAGTTCTTC	CASSDSIGRTQFF
-	TRBV3-1/TRBV3-2	TRBJ1-3	TRBD1	TGTGCCAGCAGTCATCACCAGGGGGTGAACACCATATATTTT	CASSHHQGVNTIYF
-	TRBV3-1/TRBV3-2	TRBJ2-7	TRBD1	TGTGCCAGCAGCCAGGAGACAGGGGTTTTGAGTGAGCAGTACTTC	CASSQETGVLSEQYF
-	TRBV3-1/TRBV3-2	TRBJ2-3	TRBD2	TGTGCCAGCAGCCAAGATCGACTAGCGGGCACAGATACGCAGTATTTT	CASSQDRLAGTDTQYF
-	TRBV3-1/TRBV3-2	TRBJ2-1	TRBD2	TGTGCCAGCAGCCAAAGCCGGACTAGCGGCTACAATGAGCAGTTCTTC	CASSQSRTSGYNEQFF
-	TRBV9	TRBJ1-4	TRBD1	TGTGCCAGCAGCGCAACAGGGGAGACTAATGAAAAACTGTTTTTT	CASSATGETNEKLFF
-	TRBV9	TRBJ2-5	-	TGTGCCAGCAGCGTCCTTACTGGGAGAGGTGAGACCCAGTACTTC	CASSVLTGRGETQYF
-	TRBV19	TRBJ1-5	-	TGTGCCAGTAGTATAGTTCACGAACAGGGTCAGCCCCAGCATTTT	CASSIVHEQGQPQHF
-	TRBV6-5	TRBJ1-3	TRBD1	TGTGCCAGCAGCCTAACAGGGGATGGAAACACCATATATTTT	CASSLTGDGNTIYF
-	TRBV12-3/TRBV12-4	TRBJ1-2	TRBD1	TGTGCCAGCAGTGGAACACAGGGGAGCGGCTACACCTTC	CASSGTQGSGYTF